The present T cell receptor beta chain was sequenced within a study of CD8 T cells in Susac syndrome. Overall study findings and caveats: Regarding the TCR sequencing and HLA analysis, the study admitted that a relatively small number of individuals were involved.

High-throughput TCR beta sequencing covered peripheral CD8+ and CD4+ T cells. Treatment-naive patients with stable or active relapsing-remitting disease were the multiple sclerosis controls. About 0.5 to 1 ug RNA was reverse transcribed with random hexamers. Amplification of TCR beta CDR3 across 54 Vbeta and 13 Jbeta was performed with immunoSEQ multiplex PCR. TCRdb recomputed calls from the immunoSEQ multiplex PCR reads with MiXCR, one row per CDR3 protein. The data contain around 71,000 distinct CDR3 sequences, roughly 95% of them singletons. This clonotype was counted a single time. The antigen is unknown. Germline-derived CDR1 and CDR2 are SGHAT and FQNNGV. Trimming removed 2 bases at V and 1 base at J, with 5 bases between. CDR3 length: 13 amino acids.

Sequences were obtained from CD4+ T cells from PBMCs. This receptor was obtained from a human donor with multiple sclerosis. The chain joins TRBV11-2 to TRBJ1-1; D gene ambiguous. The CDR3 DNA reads TGTGCCAGCAGCTTATGGGAGAACACTGAAGCTTTCTTT. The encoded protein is CASSLWENTEAFF.